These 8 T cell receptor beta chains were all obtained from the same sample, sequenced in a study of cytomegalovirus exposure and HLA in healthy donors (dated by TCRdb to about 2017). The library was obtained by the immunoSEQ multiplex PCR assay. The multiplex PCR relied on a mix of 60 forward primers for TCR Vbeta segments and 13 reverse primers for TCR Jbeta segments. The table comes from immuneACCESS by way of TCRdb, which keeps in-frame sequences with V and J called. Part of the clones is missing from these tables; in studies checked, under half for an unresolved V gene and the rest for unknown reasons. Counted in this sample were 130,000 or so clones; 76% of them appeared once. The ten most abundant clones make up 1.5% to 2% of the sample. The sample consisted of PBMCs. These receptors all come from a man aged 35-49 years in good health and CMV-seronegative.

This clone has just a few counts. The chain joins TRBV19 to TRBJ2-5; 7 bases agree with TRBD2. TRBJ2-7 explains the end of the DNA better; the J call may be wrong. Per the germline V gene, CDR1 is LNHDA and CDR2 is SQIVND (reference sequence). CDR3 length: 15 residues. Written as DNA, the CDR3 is TGTGCCAGTACTCACCCCTCAATCTTAGCGGGCGAGCAGTACTTC. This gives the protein CASTHPSILAGEQYF.

The CDR3 here is CASCQGGPQETQYF. The CDR3 DNA reads as TGTGCCAGCTGCCAAGGGGGTCCACAAGAGACCCAGTACTTC. This sequence joins TRBV7-8 and TRBJ2-5, with a possible D match to TRBD1 (6 bases). The CDR3 sequence is 14 residues long. Germline V gene data show CDR1 as SGHVS and CDR2 as FQNEAQ. Trimming removed 8 bases from V and 2 bases from J, with 15 bases in between.

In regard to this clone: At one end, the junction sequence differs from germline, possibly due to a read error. The CDR3 region has the DNA TGTTCCAGCAGCATGAGGCCGTTAGCGGGAGGGAACACCGGGGAGCTGTTTTTT. It encodes CSSSMRPLAGGNTGELFF. This chain connects TRBV7-9 to TRBJ2-2; 10 bases map to TRBD2. The CDR3 spans 18 residues. The germline gives CDR1 SEHNR, CDR2 FQNEAQ (reference sequence).

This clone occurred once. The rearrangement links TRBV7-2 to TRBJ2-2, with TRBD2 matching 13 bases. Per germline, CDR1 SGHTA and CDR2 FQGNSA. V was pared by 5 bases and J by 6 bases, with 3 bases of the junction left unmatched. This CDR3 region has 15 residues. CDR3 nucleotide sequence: TGTGCCAGCAGCCCAGGACTAGCGGGGGCCGGGGAGCTGTTTTTT. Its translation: CASSPGLAGAGELFF.

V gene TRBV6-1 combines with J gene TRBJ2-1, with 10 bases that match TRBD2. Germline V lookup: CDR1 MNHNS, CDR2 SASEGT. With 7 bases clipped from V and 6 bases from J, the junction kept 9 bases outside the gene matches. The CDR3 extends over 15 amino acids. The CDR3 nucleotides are TGTGCCAGCACCTTCGAAGCGGGAGGGGGCAATGAGCAGTTCTTC. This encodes CASTFEAGGGNEQFF.

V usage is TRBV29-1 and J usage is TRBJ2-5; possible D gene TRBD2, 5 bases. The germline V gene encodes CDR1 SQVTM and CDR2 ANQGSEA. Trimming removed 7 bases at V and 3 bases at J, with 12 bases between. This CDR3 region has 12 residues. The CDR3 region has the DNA TGCAGCGCCGGGCCGCGGGAAGAGACCCAGTACTTC. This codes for CSAGPREETQYF.

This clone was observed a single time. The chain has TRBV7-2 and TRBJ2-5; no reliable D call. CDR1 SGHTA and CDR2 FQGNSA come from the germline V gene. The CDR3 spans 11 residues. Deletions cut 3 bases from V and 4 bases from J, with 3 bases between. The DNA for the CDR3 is TGTGCCAGCAGCTTGGCAGAGACCCAGTACTTC. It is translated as CASSLAETQYF. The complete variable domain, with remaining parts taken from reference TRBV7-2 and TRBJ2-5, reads GAGVSQSPSNKVTEKGKDVELRCDPISGHTALYWYRQSLGQGLEFLIYFQGNSAPDKSGLPSDRFSAERTGGSVSTLTIQRTQQEDSAVYLCASSLAETQYFGPGTRLLVL.

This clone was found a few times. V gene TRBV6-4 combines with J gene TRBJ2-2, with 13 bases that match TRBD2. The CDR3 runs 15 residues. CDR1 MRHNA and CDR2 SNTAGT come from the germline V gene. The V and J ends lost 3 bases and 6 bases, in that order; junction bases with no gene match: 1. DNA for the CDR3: TGTGCCAGCAGTGAACTAGCGGGGGGGCCCGGGGAGCTGTTTTTT. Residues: CASSELAGGPGELFF.